This entry lists 7 T cell receptor beta chains sequenced from one sample in a study of blood T cell repertoires in COVID-19. Libraries were prepared by immunoSEQ multiplex PCR; TCRdb keeps only in-frame clonotypes and omits some of them. The sample shows about 95,000 clones, over 70% of them seen only once. Sequencing was performed on peripheral blood. The source is an elderly man with active or convalescent COVID-19.

This chain joins TRBV7-9 and TRBJ1-1; a weak D match, TRBD1 (6 bases). V was clipped by 1 base and J by 4 bases, with 10 bases between them. This CDR3 contains 14 residues. In germline, CDR1 is SEHNR, CDR2 FQNEAQ (reference sequence). The CDR3 spells CASSLGLGGTEAFF. As DNA, the CDR3 is TGTGCCAGCAGCTTAGGCTTAGGGGGCACTGAAGCTTTCTTT.

The chain combines TRBV6-6 with TRBJ1-2; perhaps TRBD1 as D (6 bases). Trimming stripped 9 bases from V and 9 bases from J, with 20 bases between. Germline V CDR1 and CDR2: MNHNY, SVGAGI (reference sequence). The CDR3 is 13 residues long. This CDR3 is CASTTGSLNSYTF. CDR3 nucleotide sequence: TGTGCCAGTACAACAGGGTCCCTGAACAGCTACACCTTC.

The V and J genes are TRBV15 and TRBJ2-1; possible D gene TRBD2, 6 bases. V was shortened by 2 bases and J by 0 bases, with 11 bases between the two germline ends. The germline V gene has CDR1 LNHNV and CDR2 YYDKDF (reference sequence). There are 16 residues in the CDR3. In nucleotides, the CDR3 is TGTGCCACCAGCAGACATTCCGGGGGCTCCTACAATGAGCAGTTCTTC. This sequence encodes CATSRHSGGSYNEQFF.

Only a few counts were recorded for this clone. This chain joins TRBV12-5 and TRBJ2-2; a weak D match, TRBD1 (6 bases). The V gene lost 7 bases and the J gene lost 5 bases, with 20 bases spanning the gap. Germline-derived CDR1 and CDR2 are LGHNT and FRNRAP. The length of the CDR3 is 16 residues. CDR3 in amino acids: CASALRRGGVTGELFF. CDR3 in DNA: TGTGCTAGTGCCCTTCGCCGTGGGGGCGTAACCGGGGAGCTGTTTTTT.

This chain links TRBV6-2 or TRBV6-3 with TRBJ1-1; D not certain. Germline CDR1 reads MNHEY; CDR2 reads SVGEGT. The CDR3 is made up of 15 amino acids. V lost 5 bases, J lost 2 bases, and 15 bases lay in between. In nucleotides, the CDR3 is TGTGCCAGCAGTATATTCGGGAGATTCAACACTGAAGCTTTCTTT. Protein sequence: CASSIFGRFNTEAFF.

The CDR3, as DNA: TGCGCCAGCAGCTCAGCGGGTGGTAGGGGCTACGAGCAGTACTTC. This codes for CASSSAGGRGYEQYF. The chain joins TRBV5-1 to TRBJ2-7, with D possibly TRBD2 on 6 matching bases. Trimming shortened V by 3 bases and J by 3 bases, and 16 bases separated the two germline ends. The V gene's germline CDR1 is SGHRS and CDR2 YFSETQ. The CDR3 covers 15 residues.

CDR3 region: CASSLERGIAGYTF. The CDR3 DNA follows: TGTGCCAGCAGCTTAGAGAGGGGGATTGCTGGCTACACCTTC. The chain couples TRBV5-6 to TRBJ1-2; the D gene is possibly TRBD1 (6 bases). Between the trimmed V and J ends, which lost 2 bases and 7 bases, there was a span of 15 bases. The CDR3 spans 14 residues. Per germline, CDR1 SGHDT and CDR2 YYEEEE.